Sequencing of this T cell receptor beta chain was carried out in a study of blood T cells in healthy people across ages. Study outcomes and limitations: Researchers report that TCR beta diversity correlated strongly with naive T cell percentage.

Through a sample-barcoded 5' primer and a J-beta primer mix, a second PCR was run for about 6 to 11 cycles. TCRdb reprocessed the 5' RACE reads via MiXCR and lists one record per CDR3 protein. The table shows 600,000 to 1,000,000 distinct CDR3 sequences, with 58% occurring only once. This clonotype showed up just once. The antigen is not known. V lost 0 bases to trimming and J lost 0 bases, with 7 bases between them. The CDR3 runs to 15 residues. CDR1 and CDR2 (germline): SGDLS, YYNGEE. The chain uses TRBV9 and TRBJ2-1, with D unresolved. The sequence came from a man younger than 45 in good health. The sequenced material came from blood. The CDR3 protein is CASSVVSSSYNEQFF. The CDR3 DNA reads TGTGCCAGCAGCGTAGTCAGCAGCTCCTACAATGAGCAGTTCTTC.